These 28 T cell receptor beta chains share one sample of origin, sequenced in a study of T cell responses to AZD1222 COVID-19 vaccine. The table came from immunoSEQ multiplex PCR; TCRdb's copy has only in-frame clones and leaves some out. This sample has roughly 180,000 clones, with roughly 90% found just once. The material sequenced was peripheral blood, taken 28 days after the second AZD1222 dose. These receptors were obtained from an adult who received the AZD1222 COVID-19 vaccine.

The chain's CDR3 is CATPTGPLQSSYNEQFF. CDR3 nucleotide sequence: TGTGCCACCCCGACAGGGCCACTACAGAGCTCCTACAATGAGCAGTTCTTC. The V gene is TRBV19, the J gene TRBJ2-1; 7 nucleotides match TRBD1. Germline CDR1 LNHDA, CDR2 SQIVND (reference sequence). With V trimmed by 10 bases and J by 0 bases, 15 bases remained unmatched. CDR3 length equals 17 residues. The full variable domain, completed using reference TRBV19 and TRBJ2-1, is DGGITQSPKYLFRKEGQNVTLSCEQNLNHDAMYWYRQDPGQGLRLIYYSQIVNDFQKGDIAEGYSVSREKKESFPLTVTSAQKNPTAFYLCATPTGPLQSSYNEQFFGPGTRLTVL.

This chain links TRBV5-5 with TRBJ1-5, with a weak D call TRBD1 (6 bases). With 2 bases removed from V and 1 base from J, the gap between germline ends came to 13 bases. The length of the CDR3 is 16 residues. Per germline, CDR1 SGHKS and CDR2 YYEKEE (reference sequence). In nucleotides, the CDR3 is TGTGCCAGCAGCTTAAGGGGGAGCGGGAGCAATCAGCCCCAGCATTTT. Translation gives CASSLRGSGSNQPQHF.

The V and J genes are TRBV5-1 and TRBJ1-5, with D tentatively TRBD1 (5 bases). V was trimmed by 1 base and J by 5 bases, leaving 13 bases between them. The CDR3 spans 15 residues. Germline CDR1 reads SGHRS; CDR2 reads YFSETQ. Here the CDR3 reads CASSLSPGYHQPQHF. CDR3 in DNA: TGCGCCAGCAGCTTGAGTCCAGGGTACCATCAGCCCCAGCATTTT.

The chain uses TRBV6-1 and TRBJ1-3; D is possibly TRBD1 (5 bases). This CDR3 contains 15 residues. CDR1 is MNHNS, CDR2 SASEGT, per germline. The V gene lost 3 bases and the J gene lost 0 bases, with 9 bases spanning the gap. CDR3 nucleotides: TGTGCCAGCAGTGAGCAGGGAATCTCTGGAAACACCATATATTTT. Residues: CASSEQGISGNTIYF.

The V call is TRBV10-2, the J call TRBJ1-6; D may be TRBD1 (5 bases). Germline lookup yields CDR1 WSHSY and CDR2 SAAADI. The V gene lost 2 bases and the J gene lost 11 bases, with 13 bases spanning the gap. The CDR3 has 14 residues. CDR3: CASSEGASPAPLHF. CDR3 in DNA: TGCGCCAGCAGTGAGGGGGCTTCCCCGGCACCCCTCCACTTT.

V and J are TRBV27 and TRBJ2-3; unclear D gene. The germline V gene has CDR1 MNHEY and CDR2 SMNVEV (reference sequence). The V end was cut by 4 bases, the J end by 0 bases, with 2 bases between. This CDR3 contains 12 residues. CDR3 loop: CASSYSTDTQYF. For the CDR3, the DNA is TGTGCCAGCAGTTATAGCACAGATACGCAGTATTTT.

This clone appeared once. J is TRBJ2-7 and V is TRBV15, with D perhaps being TRBD1 or TRBD2 (6 bases each). The CDR3 has 15 residues. From germline, CDR1 is LNHNV and CDR2 YYDKDF (reference sequence). The V end was cut by 0 bases, the J end by 6 bases, with 15 bases between. CDR3: CATSRDQVRGGEQYF. CDR3 coding DNA: TGTGCCACCAGCAGAGATCAAGTCAGGGGAGGCGAGCAGTACTTC.

Regarding this clone: One junction end does not reproduce the germline sequence, and a read error may be involved. This chain uses TRBV7-6 with TRBJ2-1; 9 bases align to TRBD2. The CDR3 is 15 residues long. The V gene's germline CDR1 is SGHVS and CDR2 FNYEAQ. The CDR3: CASSSSSGALSPRIF. The CDR3 region has the DNA TGTGCCAGCAGCTCCTCTAGCGGGGCCCTGTCCCCGAGGATCTTC.

As regards this clone: Additional DNA sequences in this sample encode the identical CDR3. The V call is TRBV7-9, the J call TRBJ2-6; D gene ambiguous. Trimming stripped 2 bases from V and 0 bases from J, with 5 bases between. The CDR3 contains 15 residues. Germline loops: CDR1 SEHNR, CDR2 FQNEAQ (reference sequence). As DNA, the CDR3 is TGTGCCAGCAGCTTACGAGTCTCTGGGGCCAACGTCCTGACTTTC. Translating gives CASSLRVSGANVLTF.

The chain uses TRBV19 and TRBJ1-1, with D maybe TRBD1 (6 bases). Trimming stripped 7 bases from V and 3 bases from J, with 18 bases between. CDR1 is LNHDA, CDR2 SQIVND, per germline (reference sequence). The CDR3 length is 15 residues. CDR3 sequence: CASMTRTGWDTEAFF. The CDR3, as DNA: TGTGCCAGTATGACCAGAACAGGGTGGGACACTGAAGCTTTCTTT. Drawing the rest from reference TRBV19 and TRBJ1-1, the complete variable domain is DGGITQSPKYLFRKEGQNVTLSCEQNLNHDAMYWYRQDPGQGLRLIYYSQIVNDFQKGDIAEGYSVSREKKESFPLTVTSAQKNPTAFYLCASMTRTGWDTEAFFGQGTRLTVV.

The V gene is TRBV6-5, the J gene TRBJ1-2, with D possibly TRBD1 on 5 matching bases. Per germline, CDR1 MNHEY and CDR2 SVGAGI. The V gene lost 6 bases and the J gene lost 5 bases, with 16 bases spanning the gap. The CDR3 covers 14 residues. The CDR3 DNA is TGTGCCAGCAGACTAGCCGGGACTACTTATGGCTACACCTTC. As protein: CASRLAGTTYGYTF.

The chain links TRBV28 to TRBJ2-2; tentative D call: TRBD2 (6 bases). Germline V CDR1 and CDR2: MDHEN, SYDVKM. V shed 7 bases and J shed 4 bases, with 16 bases lying between them. The CDR3 runs 15 residues. The CDR3 is CASTEPGLITGELFF. The CDR3 coding sequence is TGTGCCAGCACCGAACCGGGACTCATCACCGGGGAGCTGTTTTTT.

This clone appeared a few times. V usage is TRBV3-1 (or the pseudogene TRBV3-2) and J usage is TRBJ2-1; either TRBD1 or TRBD2 may supply D (6 bases each). There are 14 residues in the CDR3. V lost 6 bases, J lost 5 bases, and 14 bases lay in between. Germline loops: CDR1 LGHDT, CDR2 YNNKEL (reference sequence). The CDR3 nucleotides are TGTGCCAGCAGGGTTGAGGGGGGTCACAATGAGCAGTTCTTC. Translating gives CASRVEGGHNEQFF.

J is TRBJ2-7 and V is TRBV20-1; 8 bases line up with TRBD2. V trimming: 3 bases; J trimming: 5 bases; junction bases outside the gene matches: 12. The V gene's germline CDR1 is DFQATT and CDR2 SNEGSKA (reference sequence). The CDR3 is made up of 15 amino acids. The CDR3 region is CSASPRVRGVDEQYF. CDR3 bases: TGCAGTGCTAGTCCGCGGGTGCGGGGGGTAGACGAGCAGTACTTC.

The genes are TRBV11-2 and TRBJ1-1; D is uncertain. This CDR3 is 14 amino acids long. Germline values: CDR1 SGHAT, CDR2 FQNNGV. V was trimmed by 3 bases and J by 1 base, leaving 9 bases between them. The CDR3 DNA follows: TGTGCCAGCAGCTTTCAGGCGGGGAACACTGAAGCTTTCTTT. This encodes CASSFQAGNTEAFF.

The chain has TRBV20-1 and TRBJ1-1; 7 bases match TRBD1. V shed 6 bases and J 5 bases; nucleotides not matched to a gene: 3. CDR1 DFQATT and CDR2 SNEGSKA come from the germline V gene (reference sequence). The CDR3 has 11 amino acids. CDR3 loop: CSAARGTEAFF. In DNA, the CDR3 is TGCAGTGCCGCCAGGGGGACTGAAGCTTTCTTT.

The rearrangement links TRBV4-1 to TRBJ2-7, with TRBD1 matching 8 bases. Germline values: CDR1 MGHRA, CDR2 YSYEKL. The CDR3 is 14 amino acids. The V and J ends lost 2 bases and 2 bases, in that order; junction bases with no gene match: 2. The DNA of the CDR3 is TGCGCCAGCAGCCAAAAGACAGGGGCCTACGAGCAGTACTTC. Amino acids: CASSQKTGAYEQYF.

The chain is built from TRBV28 and TRBJ1-1; D remains unclear. This CDR3 contains 15 residues. Deletions cut 3 bases from V and 2 bases from J, with 13 bases between. Germline V gene lookup returns CDR1 MDHEN and CDR2 SYDVKM. Written as DNA, the CDR3 is TGTGCCAGCAGTTTTTTGGGCCCTGGTAACACTGAAGCTTTCTTT. Encoded protein: CASSFLGPGNTEAFF.

This chain links TRBV12-3 or TRBV12-4 with TRBJ1-2; TRBD1 matches 7 bases. Unmatched junction bases numbered 14, after V lost 5 bases and J lost 14 bases. The CDR3 has 13 residues. For the CDR3, the DNA is TGTGCCAGCAGTCTCCACTCGGGACAGTCCCCTACCTTC. Protein product: CASSLHSGQSPTF.

The chain uses TRBV6-6 and TRBJ2-7; D is unclear. V lost 4 bases to trimming and J lost 0 bases, with 13 bases between them. This CDR3 contains 15 residues. The germline V gene has CDR1 MNHNY and CDR2 SVGAGI (reference sequence). The DNA for the CDR3 is TGTGCCAGCAGTTCCTCGTTAAGGAGCTCCTACGAGCAGTACTTC. Translating it yields CASSSSLRSSYEQYF.

The chain uses TRBV6-5 and TRBJ2-7; D might be TRBD1 (6 bases). V was shortened by 0 bases and J by 0 bases, with 12 bases between the two germline ends. Germline lookup yields CDR1 MNHEY and CDR2 SVGAGI. The CDR3 extends over 16 amino acids. The chain's CDR3 is CASSYSGTRTSYEQYF. The DNA for the CDR3 is TGTGCCAGCAGTTACTCAGGGACACGGACCTCCTACGAGCAGTACTTC.

The chain carries TRBV12-3 or TRBV12-4 and TRBJ2-2; D is unresolved. CDR3 size: 13 residues. V lost 6 bases, J lost 5 bases, and 10 bases lay in between. The CDR3 DNA reads as TGTGCCAGCAGCCTCCTTATAACCGGGGAGCTGTTTTTT. This gives the protein CASSLLITGELFF.

The chain has TRBV24-1 and TRBJ2-5; D possibly corresponds to TRBD1 (6 bases). Germline V gene lookup returns CDR1 KGHDR and CDR2 SFDVKD. The ends were cut back, 9 bases at V and 0 bases at J, with 16 bases in the middle. The CDR3 has 15 residues. The CDR3 loop is CATPVGQPYQETQYF. The CDR3 DNA sequence: TGTGCCACCCCCGTCGGACAGCCGTACCAAGAGACCCAGTACTTC.

The chain links TRBV10-2 to TRBJ1-5; unclear D gene. V lost 0 bases to trimming and J lost 3 bases, with 6 bases between them. This CDR3 has 14 amino acids. Per germline, CDR1 WSHSY and CDR2 SAAADI. CDR3 sequence: CASSESEDNQPQHF. CDR3 nucleotide sequence: TGCGCCAGCAGTGAGTCGGAGGACAATCAGCCCCAGCATTTT.

The chain is built from TRBV18 and TRBJ1-2; 7 nucleotides align to TRBD1. CDR3 size: 14 residues. The germline CDR1 and CDR2 sequences are KGHSH and LQKENI. Trimming at V came to 0 bases and at J to 5 bases, leaving 3 bases not matched to a gene. The CDR3 protein is CASSPPGQTYGYTF. The DNA of the CDR3 is TGTGCCAGCTCACCACCGGGACAGACATATGGCTACACCTTC.

The V gene is TRBV6-5, the J gene TRBJ2-2; D tentatively fits TRBD1 or TRBD2 (5 bases each). This CDR3 contains 14 residues. Germline CDR1 MNHEY, CDR2 SVGAGI. The germline V and J ends were trimmed by 6 bases and 7 bases, with 15 bases remaining between them. CDR3 region: CASRSQRGNGELFF. CDR3 in DNA: TGTGCCAGCAGATCACAGAGGGGAAACGGGGAGCTGTTTTTT.

This chain connects TRBV6-5 to TRBJ2-2; D perhaps matches TRBD1 (5 bases). The CDR3 has 14 residues. V lost 2 bases, J lost 5 bases, and 9 bases lay in between. Germline loops: CDR1 MNHEY, CDR2 SVGAGI. The DNA of the CDR3 is TGTGCCAGCAGTTACCGAAGACAGACCGGGGAGCTGTTTTTT. It yields the protein CASSYRRQTGELFF.

This clone was found a few times. This chain links TRBV2 with TRBJ1-4; TRBD1 matches 7 bases. This CDR3 is 14 amino acids long. Per the germline V gene, CDR1 is SNHLY and CDR2 is FYNNEI. Trimming took 6 bases from V and 5 from J; bases not matched to a gene: 6. Written as DNA, the CDR3 is TGTGCCAGCAGGAAGGGGGCCCAGAATGAAAAACTGTTTTTT. This codes for CASRKGAQNEKLFF. The variable domain in full, with the rest retrieved from reference TRBV2 and TRBJ1-4, is EPEVTQTPSHQVTQMGQEVILRCVPISNHLYFYWYRQILGQKVEFLVSFYNNEISEKSEIFDDQFSVERPDGSNFTLKIRSTKLEDSAMYFCASRKGAQNEKLFFGSGTQLSVL.